This T cell receptor beta chain is from a study of T cell clonality in common variable immunodeficiency. General study findings and limits: Common variable immunodeficiency TCR beta sequences reportedly had fewer deletions and N-nucleotide insertions. CVID subjects shared fewer TCRbeta clones than healthy controls did. Links between repertoire features and CVID complications were heterogeneity-limited.

This CDR3 region has 11 residues. Germline CDR1 GTSNPN, CDR2 SVGIG (reference sequence). Trimming took 2 bases from V and 6 from J, leaving 8 bases between them. Most patients and controls had Caucasian heritage. This clone was observed a handful of times. Its antigen is undetermined. The read falls 3 residues short of the CDR3 end, and the missing part is taken from the germline J gene. Generated by immunoSEQ multiplex PCR, the TCRdb table keeps only in-frame clones and is missing some. This repertoire holds about 7,000 clones, and none appear only once. Sequenced: peripheral blood mononuclear cells. This chain connects TRBV30 to TRBJ2-7, with D possibly being TRBD1 (5 bases). The receptor's source is a human donor with common variable immunodeficiency. The CDR3 loop reads CAWSSRVEQYF. The covered CDR3 bases are TGTGCCTGGAGTAGCAGGGTCGAG.